This is a list of T cell receptor beta chains from one sample in a study of blood T cell repertoires in COVID-19. Here immunoSEQ multiplex PCR was the method, and the copy in TCRdb shows in-frame clones only, minus some. The sample consists of about 490,000 clones, roughly 88% of them appearing once. The sequenced sample consisted of peripheral blood. The receptor source for this set is a human donor in a cohort sampled during active COVID-19. Each CDR3 is given with its conserved first and last residue. The D gene is left open where the match is weak. Some rows have no size entry. The others give once, few or many, or a class for an expanded clone.

CDR3,DNA,J,V,D,length,size
CASSEPGQGVTSEQYF,TGCGCCAGCAGTGAACCGGGACAGGGAGTGACTAGCGAGCAGTACTTC,TRBJ2-7,TRBV10-2,TRBD1,16,.
CASSLQLRGETQYF,TGCGCCAGCAGCCTGCAACTTAGGGGGGAGACCCAGTACTTC,TRBJ2-5,TRBV5-1,.,14,.
CASSHPGLPAFF,TGTGCCAGCAGTCATCCGGGACTTCCAGCTTTCTTT,TRBJ1-1,TRBV7-2,.,12,.
CASTLNGGNTEAFF,TGTGCCAGCACTCTTAACGGGGGGAACACTGAAGCTTTCTTT,TRBJ1-1,TRBV27,.,14,.
CASSLGPPGQGGSYEQYF,TGCGCCAGCAGCTTGGGGCCCCCGGGACAGGGGGGTTCCTACGAGCAGTACTTC,TRBJ2-7,TRBV5-1,TRBD1,18,.
CAISESSQGAHGYTF,TGTGCCATCAGTGAGTCGAGTCAGGGGGCCCATGGCTACACCTTC,TRBJ1-2,TRBV10-3,TRBD1,15,.
CASSYRGGEEETQYF,TGTGCCAGCAGCTACAGGGGTGGTGAGGAAGAGACCCAGTACTTC,TRBJ2-5,TRBV7-9,TRBD1,15,.
CAWLPGQGGSYGYTF,TGTGCCTGGTTGCCGGGACAGGGAGGGAGCTATGGCTACACCTTC,TRBJ1-2,TRBV30,TRBD1,15,few
CASSLVATTNEKLFF,TGTGCCAGTAGTTTAGTAGCCACAACTAATGAAAAACTGTTTTTT,TRBJ1-4,TRBV19,.,15,once
CASGYDPRGSYNEQFF,TGCGCCAGCGGCTACGACCCTAGAGGGTCCTACAATGAGCAGTTCTTC,TRBJ2-1,TRBV23-1,.,16,.
CASSLQGLGGYTF,TGTGCCAGCAGCTTACAGGGGTTGGGTGGCTACACCTTC,TRBJ1-2,TRBV7-9,.,13,.
CASSLASGTLMNTEAFF,TGTGCCAGCAGCTTAGCCTCCGGGACACTAATGAACACTGAAGCTTTCTTT,TRBJ1-1,TRBV7-9,.,17,once
CATQDRTTDTQYF,TGTGCCACCCAGGACAGGACCACAGATACGCAGTATTTT,TRBJ2-3,TRBV24-1,TRBD1,13,.
CASSPGGPYNEQFF,TGTGCCAGCAGCCCGGGAGGACCCTACAATGAGCAGTTCTTC,TRBJ2-1,TRBV7-3,TRBD2,14,.
CASSFSQGARFTEAFF,TGTGCCAGCAGTTTTTCACAGGGGGCGAGGTTCACTGAAGCTTTCTTT,TRBJ1-1,TRBV28,TRBD1,16,.
CASSPRAGIYNEQFF,TGTGCCAGCAGCCCCCGAGCGGGAATCTACAATGAGCAGTTCTTC,TRBJ2-1,TRBV5-4,TRBD2,15,.
CASSIYGRVNTEAFF,TGTGCCAGTAGTATATATGGCAGGGTAAACACTGAAGCTTTCTTT,TRBJ1-1,TRBV19,.,15,.
CSVGGEIYEQYF,TGCAGCGTCGGGGGAGAAATCTACGAGCAGTACTTC,TRBJ2-7,TRBV29-1,.,12,.
CASSPRRLAGRGSGANVLTF,TGTGCCAGTAGTCCAAGACGACTAGCGGGTAGGGGCTCTGGGGCCAACGTCCTGACTTTC,TRBJ2-6,TRBV19,TRBD2,20,.
CASLTRSAGELFF,TGTGCCAGCCTAACCCGTTCCGCCGGGGAGCTGTTTTTT,TRBJ2-2,TRBV7-2,.,13,once
CAWSHGGASYEQYF,TGTGCCTGGAGTCACGGGGGGGCCTCCTACGAGCAGTACTTC,TRBJ2-7,TRBV30,TRBD2,14,.
CASSLQLAGVKTQYF,TGTGCCAGCAGCCTACAGCTAGCGGGAGTTAAGACCCAGTACTTC,TRBJ2-5,TRBV4-2,TRBD2,15,.
CSVEMTPYNEQFF,TGCAGCGTTGAAATGACTCCCTACAATGAGCAGTTCTTC,TRBJ2-1,TRBV29-1,.,13,.
CASSLRTFEAFF,TGTGCCAGCAGTCTTAGGACATTTGAAGCTTTCTTT,TRBJ1-1,TRBV28,.,12,.
CASSLGGSINEKLFF,TGTGCCAGCAGCTTAGGCGGCAGCATTAATGAAAAACTGTTTTTT,TRBJ1-4,TRBV7-2,.,15,.
CASSYSSGSSYEQYF,TGTGCCAGCAGTTACTCGAGCGGCAGCTCCTACGAGCAGTACTTC,TRBJ2-7,TRBV6-5,.,15,.
CASSPTGAYEQYF,TGTGCCAGCAGCCCGACAGGGGCCTACGAGCAGTACTTC,TRBJ2-7,TRBV5-8,TRBD1,13,many
CASSPRVSGSTPYEQYF,TGTGCCAGCAGCCCGAGGGTTAGCGGGAGCACACCCTACGAGCAGTACTTC,TRBJ2-7,TRBV3-1/TRBV3-2,TRBD2,17,once
CASSVSSGTGAYGYTF,TGTGCCAGCAGCGTAAGTTCCGGGACAGGGGCCTATGGCTACACCTTC,TRBJ1-2,TRBV7-9,TRBD1,16,.
CATSQTGRSYNEQFF,TGTGCCACCAGTCAGACAGGGAGGTCCTACAATGAGCAGTTCTTC,TRBJ2-1,TRBV24-1,.,15,once
CASSSVSGRMNTGELFF,TGTGCCAGCAGCTCAGTGAGCGGGAGGATGAACACCGGGGAGCTGTTTTTT,TRBJ2-2,TRBV5-6,TRBD2,17,.
CASSQSGKTGCYEQYF,TGCGCCAGCAGTCAATCCGGGAAAACGGGGTGCTACGAGCAGTACTTC,TRBJ2-7,TRBV23-1,.,16,.
CASSVGEVGGELFF,TGTGCCAGCAGCGTGGGGGAGGTAGGCGGGGAGCTGTTTTTT,TRBJ2-2,TRBV9,.,14,.
CASSLEGQAETLHSGNTIYF,TGCGCCAGCAGCTTGGAGGGGCAGGCGGAGACGTTACACTCTGGAAACACCATATATTTT,TRBJ1-3,TRBV5-1,.,20,.
CASSLDGQVNTEAFF,TGCGCCAGCAGCTTGGACGGCCAGGTGAACACTGAAGCTTTCTTT,TRBJ1-1,TRBV5-1,.,15,.
CASSISGVNTGELFF,TGCGCCAGCAGCATTAGCGGGGTGAACACCGGGGAGCTGTTTTTT,TRBJ2-2,TRBV5-1,TRBD2,15,.
CASTSTSGIRNEQFF,TGTGCCAGCACCTCGACTAGCGGGATAAGGAATGAGCAGTTCTTC,TRBJ2-1,TRBV6-5,TRBD2,15,.
CASSAATGAGNTIYF,TGCGCCAGCAGCGCCGCGACAGGGGCCGGAAACACCATATATTTT,TRBJ1-3,TRBV5-1,TRBD1,15,few
CASSGLAGSTGELFF,TGTGCCAGCAGTGGACTAGCGGGATCTACCGGGGAGCTGTTTTTT,TRBJ2-2,TRBV2,TRBD2,15,.
CASSFSGSVTGEQYF,TGCGCCAGCAGCTTTAGCGGGAGCGTAACAGGCGAGCAGTACTTC,TRBJ2-7,TRBV5-1,TRBD2,15,.
CASSQPGTSRGEQYF,TGTGCCAGCAGCCAACCCGGGACTAGTCGGGGGGAGCAGTACTTC,TRBJ2-7,TRBV5-5,TRBD2,15,.
CASSVDGVSPAGTEAFF,TGTGCCAGCAGCGTAGACGGGGTCAGTCCTGCGGGCACTGAAGCTTTCTTT,TRBJ1-1,TRBV9,.,17,.
CASTGVTGGNTIYF,TGTGCCAGCACCGGGGTCACGGGAGGAAACACCATATATTTT,TRBJ1-3,TRBV2,.,14,.
CASSHVIRDRNYTEAFF,TGCGCCAGCAGTCACGTAATCCGGGACAGAAATTACACTGAAGCTTTCTTT,TRBJ1-1,TRBV23-1,TRBD1,17,.
CAWNSGRRYTQYF,TGTGCCTGGAACAGCGGGAGAAGATATACGCAGTATTTT,TRBJ2-3,TRBV30,TRBD2,13,.
CASSLSGDGVGVAFF,TGCGCCAGCAGCTTGTCAGGGGATGGGGTCGGGGTAGCTTTCTTT,TRBJ1-1,TRBV5-1,.,15,.
CARTSGGARDTQYF,TGTGCCCGAACAAGCGGAGGGGCTAGGGATACGCAGTATTTT,TRBJ2-3,TRBV30,.,14,.
CASNNRLSYGYTF,TGTGCCAGCAATAACAGGCTATCCTATGGCTACACCTTC,TRBJ1-2,TRBV5-4,.,13,.
CATSGDSYEQYF,TGTGCCACCAGCGGGGACAGTTACGAGCAGTACTTC,TRBJ2-7,TRBV15,TRBD1,12,.
CASSDGLAGGGQYF,TGTGCCAGCAGTGACGGACTAGCGGGTGGGGGGCAGTACTTC,TRBJ2-7,TRBV6-4,TRBD2,14,.
CASRFRGQGYTEQFF,TGTGCCAGCAGATTCCGGGGACAGGGGTACACTGAGCAGTTCTTC,TRBJ2-1,TRBV27,TRBD1,15,.
CASSTDRGSGRNTIYF,TGCGCCAGCAGCACAGACAGGGGGTCGGGGAGAAACACCATATATTTT,TRBJ1-3,TRBV5-1,TRBD1,16,.
CASRESGRNEQYF,TGTGCCTCACGTGAAAGCGGGAGAAACGAGCAGTACTTC,TRBJ2-7,TRBV30,TRBD2,13,.
CASIPGSLSNQPQHF,TGTGCCAGCATCCCGGGGAGCTTAAGCAATCAGCCCCAGCATTTT,TRBJ1-5,TRBV6-4,.,15,.
CASSSTSGRETQYF,TGTGCCAGCAGTTCAACTAGCGGTAGAGAGACCCAGTACTTC,TRBJ2-5,TRBV11-2,TRBD2,14,.